This T cell receptor (beta chain) was recovered during a study of T cell responses to AZD1222 COVID-19 vaccine (dated by TCRdb to about 2021). For context, the study as a whole: Because spike-specific TCR depth and breadth did not differ between the two schedules, AZD1222 recipients who got a second dose at roughly 4 weeks were pooled with those who got a second dose at roughly 12 weeks. TCR sequencing covered 233 trial participants: 200 to 210 given two doses of AZD1222 and 26 given two doses of MenACWY control vaccine. Trial participants were enrolled into age subgroups of 18-55, 56-69 and 70-plus years, which contained about 160, 30 and 59 TCR-sequenced participants, respectively.

The CDR3 regions of human TCRbeta chains were subjected to immunosequencing. Under the source paper's analysis protocol: TCRs in the repertoires were compared against a reference library of SARS-CoV-2-specific TCRs that had been generated with the MIRA antigen-specificity platform. Breadth was defined as the fraction of unique TCRs that were SARS-CoV-2-associated, and depth was defined as the fraction of total T cells that were SARS-CoV-2-associated. Using the MIRA data, each spike-specific TCR was assigned both to the spike region to which the TCR was reactive and to a CD4 or CD8 class. Log10-transformed breadth and depth values were compared by one-way ANOVA with Sidak's multiple comparisons tests. Here the immuneACCESS table is served through TCRdb, limited to in-frame sequences with V and J called. Missing clones are a known gap in these copies; in checked studies unresolved V genes cover under half, and the rest lacks a known reason. Clone size and V and J calls were adopted from that table, with D and trimming inferred from the DNA. The sample table records 90,000 to 150,000 clones; about 90% of these occur just once. The ten largest account for approximately 10% of the sample.

A note on this clone: Its target antigen remains unknown. No qualities accompany the bases; no much larger clone lies one base away.

Summary of the overall study and its limitations: Spike-specific TCR breadth and depth rose significantly after two AZD1222 doses compared with day 0 and with MenACWY recipients. Nearly half of unique spike-specific TCRs reportedly recognized epitopes outside regions mutated in the B.1.351 and B.1.1.7 variants. Because no day 14 peak-response samples were available, the repertoires could be characterized only after the peak T cell response. In the small 56-69-year group, the increase in depth fell short of significance, most likely because of low power. Conclusions about previously exposed vaccinees were limited because only a handful of AZD1222 recipients were SARS-CoV-2 seropositive at baseline. Participants were mostly white British, with more females than males. The authors suggested clonal diversity may have been underestimated. The vaccine-associated CD4 TCRs covered the entire spike protein, and the dominant responses fell in regions 160-218 and 743-854.

Via the germline V gene (reference sequence), CDR1 is LNHDA and CDR2 SQIVND. Deletion took 11 bases off V and 0 bases off J, with a span of 8 bases between the germline ends. The CDR3 runs 11 amino acids, cysteine and phenylalanine included. Just the 33-base CDR3 DNA is kept, in frame starting at base 1. Taken with the paper, the label for time point translates to: baseline before first vaccination. Samples from vaccinated people were obtained from the UK trials COV001 and COV002, which included a single-blind randomized controlled phase 2/3 trial of AZD1222 (ChAdOx1 nCoV-19) in healthy adults. For TCRbeta chain sequencing, PBMC samples from trial participants were taken at day 0 and at day 28 after the second dose.

This chain joins TRBV19 to TRBJ2-7; TRBD2 is a weak D gene call, 5 bases matching. This TCR was sampled from an adult in good health. Here the sequenced sample was peripheral blood, taken on day 0 of AZD1222 vaccination. The DNA sequence follows: TGTGCCCGAGGGTACTCCTACGAGCAGTACTTC. This encodes CARGYSYEQYF.